This TCR beta chain was recovered during a study of T cell clonality in common variable immunodeficiency. Study outcomes and limitations: What drives increased CVID clonality needs T cell subpopulation sequencing. CVID subjects had higher TCRbeta clonality than healthy controls, most marked in about a third. Reportedly, TCR beta sequences from common variable immunodeficiency showed fewer deletions and N-nucleotide insertions.

TCRdb's table, derived via immunoSEQ multiplex PCR, lists solely in-frame clones and lacks some. Listed for the sample are 15,000 to 20,000 clones, none seen a single time. V was trimmed by 2 bases and J by 1 base, leaving 6 bases between them. This CDR3 is built from 13 residues. Per the germline V gene, CDR1 is SGHRS and CDR2 is YFSETQ. This clone was detected only a few times. Its antigen is as yet unknown. The read is 3 residues too short to cover the CDR3 end, so that end is filled in from the germline J gene. CVID meant reduced serum IgG, IgA and/or IgM plus specific antibody deficiency. Both groups were predominantly of Caucasian heritage.

Sequenced: peripheral blood mononuclear cells. V usage is TRBV5-1 and J usage is TRBJ1-1; D is uncertain. The TCR sequence derives from a human donor with common variable immunodeficiency. CDR3 protein: CASSFDTNTEAFF. The CDR3 bases that were read are TGCGCCAGCAGCTTCGACACGAACACTGAA. Full variable domain (missing parts from reference TRBV5-1 and TRBJ1-1): KAGVTQTPRYLIKTRGQQVTLSCSPISGHRSVSWYQQTPGQGLQFLFEYFSETQRNKGNFPGRFSGRQFSNSRSEMNVSTLELGDSALYLCASSFDTNTEAFFGQGTRLTVV.